This section outlines one T cell receptor beta chain sequence together with its context. This sample stems from a study of blood T cell repertoires in COVID-19. About the study: Specimens from acute and convalescent COVID-19 originated in the United States, Italy and Spain. Nucleic acid was either cDNA or gDNA, and it came from T cells, B-cell-depleted T cells, or PBMCs.

The authors' processing: Amplification with reference gene primers provided the estimates of nucleated cell counts. The data were produced by immunoSEQ multiplex PCR, yet TCRdb's version contains in-frame clones alone and is incomplete. The V and J calls and clone size were taken over from that table, and D and trimming were inferred from the DNA. This table holds around 120,000 clones, about nine tenths found once. The V end was cut by 3 bases, the J end by 5 bases, with 10 bases between. This CDR3 is built from 13 residues. The germline gives CDR1 SGHVS, CDR2 FQNEAQ. The chain couples TRBV7-8 to TRBJ1-1, with D possibly TRBD1 on 6 matching bases. Sequenced: peripheral blood. The TCR sequence derives from a human donor with active COVID-19. The donor label of this sample is uncertain. The CDR3 loop reads CASSFQGKTEAFF. CDR3 DNA: TGTGCCAGCAGCTTCCAGGGGAAAACTGAAGCTTTCTTT.